This T cell receptor beta chain was recovered during a study of shared clonotypes between healthy human individuals (dated by TCRdb to 2020 to 2022). About the investigation overall: The cohort included a few men and a couple of women between 18 and 49 years of age. For each donor, three plates each were used for CD4 naive and CD4 memory, two plates were used for CD8 naive, and one plate was used for CD8 memory. To increase sequencing depth and limit assay-specific biases, TCR repertoire library preparation and sequencing were carried out by different laboratories using diverse techniques. To estimate repertoire size and how much clonotypes are shared between individuals, the study performed deep sequencing of blood TCR repertoires from about five healthy adults. Leukapheresis yielded between about 0.94 and 9 billion PBMCs per donor.

The donors were healthy, HIV-negative adults with no recently reported acute infections or vaccinations. Every donor was a Caucasian adult residing in Nashville, Tennessee, USA. Magnetic negative selection was used to enrich CD4+ T cells, after which naive cells were positively selected on CD45RA and the negative fraction became the memory subset. Blood was collected by leukapheresis, and PBMCs were isolated by Ficoll-Histopaque density gradient centrifugation and then cryopreserved in liquid nitrogen vapor phase. Purity and quantity of every magnetically sorted T cell population were checked by analytical flow cytometry. Genomic DNA was isolated from each sorted fraction and quantified by UV absorbance on a Nanodrop 2000c. V is reduced by 0 bases and J by 0 bases, leaving a spacing of 7 bases between them. CDR1 SGHRS and CDR2 YFSETQ were looked up in the germline V gene. From cysteine to phenylalanine, the CDR3 is 15 amino acids long. Just CDR3 DNA is preserved here, 45 bases in frame from base 1.

Using the deep immunoSEQ assay, TCR CDR3 regions were amplified from genomic DNA by multiplex PCR. Genomic DNA extracted from each cell subset was distributed evenly over all wells of several immunoSEQ 96-well plates, and each plate served as one replicate. For sorted subsets, each replicate PCR was loaded with 200 to 250 ng genomic DNA, equivalent to about 30,000 T cell genomes. Purified libraries were measured with a Qubit 3.0 fluorometer, size-checked on a Bioanalyzer 2100, and measured again with the KAPA Library Quantification kit. Every immunoSEQ 96-well plate was sequenced on a dedicated single-read 150-cycle Illumina NextSeq 550 flow cell. Under the source paper's analysis protocol: Because only junctional sequences without quality scores were contained in the immunoSEQ output, filtering matching that applied to full-length reads could not be performed. To assign V/J genes and CDR3, sequences were annotated using PyIR, a Python wrapper for IgBLAST v1.9, with IMGT germline references. Reads were filtered out if the reads had weak V/J assignments (E-value above 1e-6), no CDR3, stop codons, out-of-frame junctions, or ambiguous translated residues. V3J clonotypes were defined as sequences sharing the same inferred V gene, J gene, and CDR3 amino acid sequence. Percentage overlap between repertoires was computed as shared unique clonotypes divided by the size of the smaller repertoire. Three approaches were used to assess repertoire richness: RTK rarefaction, the Chao1 estimator, and Recon v2.1 estimates of unobserved clonotypes. Generation probabilities were computed with OLGA for all TCRbeta clonotypes obtained by the gDNA method from a few donors. In TCRdb, the immuneACCESS table is reduced to in-frame sequences with V and J assigned. These tables do not hold every clone; where another copy was compared, an unresolved V gene accounts for under half, and the others remain unexplained. V and J calls and clone size are those listed in that table; D and trimming were worked out from the DNA. The sample table holds 2 million to 3 million clones, of which about 92% were seen once. The top ten constitute roughly 0.14% of the sample.

Broader findings and caveats from the paper: When several donors were compared, the shared fraction of clonotypes was 5% to 6.5% for naive CD4, around 3.6% for naive CD8, 2.3% for memory CD4, and under 0.5% for memory CD8. Sampling was limited to blood, and TCR repertoires in tissue likely differ from TCR repertoires in blood. Compared with non-shared clonotypes, the clonotypes found in all four sorted-subset donors had higher generation probabilities. Based on pairwise subsampling, the degree of clonotype sharing among donors was expected to be affected by sequencing depth. Because the study included a small number of donors, the genetic and exposure-history diversity represented was limited. Naive subsets generally had larger estimated clonotype richness than memory subsets. Even with the large sequencing depth, rarefaction of the sorted-subset datasets indicated that sequencing was incomplete.

This clone was counted once. No cognate antigen has been identified for it. Base quality data are lacking; no much larger clone is found one base away. Other DNA sequences in this specimen translate into the identical CDR3. Sequenced: naive CD4+ T cells sorted from blood. The cell subset or site label, as the study defines it: CD45RA+ positively selected. This chain joins TRBV5-1 to TRBJ2-1, with the D gene not clear enough to name. This receptor was taken from a man between 18 and 35 years old in good health. The nucleotide sequence reads TGCGCCAGCAGCTTGGCACAGAGCTCCTACAATGAGCAGTTCTTC. This encodes CASSLAQSSYNEQFF. The variable domain in full, with residues beyond the CDR3 obtained from the reference TRBV5-1 and TRBJ2-1 genes, is KAGVTQTPRYLIKTRGQQVTLSCSPISGHRSVSWYQQTPGQGLQFLFEYFSETQRNKGNFPGRFSGRQFSNSRSEMNVSTLELGDSALYLCASSLAQSSYNEQFFGPGTRLTVL.